A single sample is the source of the 23 T cell receptor beta chains below, sequenced in a study of blood T cells in healthy people across ages. With a J-beta primer mix and a sample-barcoded 5' primer, a second PCR ran about 6 to 11 cycles. Via MiXCR, TCRdb re-called the 5' RACE reads, giving one row per CDR3 protein. The repertoire consists of 800,000 to 950,000 distinct CDR3 sequences, with around 29% occurring once and the leading ten covering roughly a tenth. These sequences were also reported in another study, on T cells of mothers and their children.

Sequenced input: blood. These receptors came from a woman between 35 and 50 years old in good health.

This clonotype was seen many times. This chain links TRBV4-1 with TRBJ1-2; D may be TRBD1 (5 bases). Between the trimmed V and J ends, which lost 4 bases and 6 bases, there was a span of 12 bases. Germline lookup yields CDR1 MGHRA and CDR2 YSYEKL. The CDR3 is 13 residues long. Written as DNA, the CDR3 is TGCGCCAGCAGCCGATGGGACGTCGATGGCTACACCTTC. Amino acids: CASSRWDVDGYTF.

This chain uses TRBV19 with TRBJ2-4; TRBD2 is a possible D gene (5 bases). Matching the DNA end better, TRBJ2-7 makes the J call doubtful. The CDR3 runs to 14 residues. Germline V gene data show CDR1 as LNHDA and CDR2 as SQIVND (reference sequence). CDR3 loop: CASSIDTGTYEQYF. For the CDR3, the DNA is TGTGCCAGTAGTATAGATACGGGAACTTACGAGCAGTACTTC.

V gene TRBV5-1 combines with J gene TRBJ2-1, with D perhaps matching TRBD1 or TRBD2 (5 bases each). The CDR3 loop spans 16 amino acids. The V gene's germline CDR1 is SGHRS and CDR2 YFSETQ. The V gene lost 1 base and the J gene lost 0 bases, with 11 bases spanning the gap. CDR3 in amino acids: CASSLSSGTSYNEQFF. In DNA form, the CDR3 reads TGCGCCAGCAGCTTGAGTTCGGGGACCTCCTACAATGAGCAGTTCTTC.

The chain uses TRBV27 and TRBJ2-3; D is unresolved. CDR1 and CDR2 from the germline V gene are MNHEY and SMNVEV (reference sequence). Trimming stripped 3 bases from V and 4 bases from J, with 14 bases between. CDR3 length equals 15 residues. CDR3 nucleotides: TGTGCCAGCAGTTTCGGTTCGGCTTTTCCAGATACGCAGTATTTT. This translates into CASSFGSAFPDTQYF.

This clonotype was seen ten or more times. The chain carries TRBV12-3 or TRBV12-4 and TRBJ1-1, with D possibly TRBD1 on 6 matching bases. The CDR3 is made up of 17 amino acids. Trimming shortened V by 4 bases and J by 1 base, and 19 bases separated the two germline ends. CDR3 amino acids: CASSSSYDRRGNTEAFF. DNA for the CDR3: TGTGCCAGCAGTTCCTCCTACGACAGGAGGGGGAACACTGAAGCTTTCTTT.

This clonotype appeared a few times. The CDR3 loop reads CASSFGTSGGGPYNEQFF. The CDR3 coding sequence is TGTGCCAGCAGTTTCGGCACTAGCGGGGGGGGGCCCTACAATGAGCAGTTCTTC. The rearrangement joins TRBV27 to TRBJ2-1; 13 bases align to TRBD2. Germline CDR1 reads MNHEY; CDR2 reads SMNVEV (reference sequence). CDR3 length: 18 amino acids. Trimming removed 3 bases from V and 2 bases from J; junction bases left unmatched: 7.

The chain couples TRBV10-3 to TRBJ1-1; the D gene is possibly TRBD1 (6 bases). From germline, CDR1 is ENHRY and CDR2 SYGVKD. V lost 6 bases to trimming and J lost 4 bases, with 15 bases between them. CDR3 length: 14 amino acids. The CDR3 DNA reads as TGTGCCATCAGAGGGAAACAGGGTAGCACTGAAGCTTTCTTT. Translating gives CAIRGKQGSTEAFF.

The rearrangement joins TRBV4-3 to TRBJ1-2; D is unresolved. The V gene's germline CDR1 is LGHNA and CDR2 YSLEER. This CDR3 region has 15 residues. The V gene lost 0 bases and the J gene lost 4 bases, with 12 bases spanning the gap. The CDR3 DNA reads as TGCGCCAGCAGCCAAGACGCAGCCACCATCTATGGCTACACCTTC. It specifies CASSQDAATIYGYTF.

This clonotype has more than one count but fewer than ten. This may stem from a read error, because a much larger clone lies one nucleotide away. The CDR3, as DNA: TGCGGTGCTGGTGGTTACTCCGGCGGCTACACCTTC. Its translation is CGAGGYSGGYTF. The V and J genes are TRBV20-1 and TRBJ1-2; D is uncertain. The germline gives CDR1 DFQATT, CDR2 SNEGSKA (reference sequence). The CDR3 is 12 residues long.

The V gene is TRBV12-3 or TRBV12-4, the J gene TRBJ2-1; TRBD1 might be the D (6 bases). The CDR3 spans 15 residues. Trimming pared 6 bases from V and 6 bases from J, leaving 18 bases between. For the CDR3, the DNA is TGTGCCAGCAGCCTTACCGGGACAATGGCCAATGAGCAGTTCTTC. Its translation: CASSLTGTMANEQFF.

This clonotype was seen more than once but under ten times. V and J are TRBV7-9 and TRBJ1-1; no reliable D call. Germline V gene lookup returns CDR1 SEHNR and CDR2 FQNEAQ (reference sequence). The CDR3 covers 12 residues. CDR3 bases: TGTGCTCTCGGGCAGACGAACACTGAAGCTTTCTTT. Residues: CALGQTNTEAFF.

The chain has TRBV11-1 and TRBJ2-2, with TRBD1 identical over 8 bases. The trim removed 6 bases at V and 0 bases at J, leaving 3 bases unmatched. Germline-derived CDR1 and CDR2 are SGHAT and FQDESV (reference sequence). The CDR3 has 15 amino acids. This chain's CDR3 is CASRLGQANTGELFF. The CDR3 DNA reads TGTGCCAGCAGGTTGGGACAGGCGAACACCGGGGAGCTGTTTTTT.

V gene TRBV7-9 combines with J gene TRBJ2-3, with 7 bases fitting TRBD1. CDR3 length equals 15 residues. V shed 4 bases, J shed 5 bases, and the junction held 9 bases outside the gene matches. Germline CDR1 SEHNR, CDR2 FQNEAQ (reference sequence). The CDR3 sequence: CASSSWTGGRDTQYF. The CDR3 DNA reads TGTGCCAGCAGCTCTTGGACAGGCGGCAGAGATACGCAGTATTTT.

This chain uses TRBV29-1 with TRBJ2-7; 8 bases are a match to TRBD1. V lost 8 bases and J lost 0; bases outside the gene matches: 9. Germline CDR1 is SQVTM and CDR2 is ANQGSEA. The CDR3 spans 14 residues. The CDR3 nucleotides read TGCAGCTCCCCGCGGGACAGGAGCTCCTACGAGCAGTACTTC. Protein: CSSPRDRSSYEQYF.

This clonotype was recorded many times. The V gene is TRBV20-1, the J gene TRBJ2-7; the D is unclear. The CDR3 is 11 residues long. V lost 3 bases, J lost 3 bases, and 6 bases lay in between. The germline gives CDR1 DFQATT, CDR2 SNEGSKA (reference sequence). In nucleotides, the CDR3 is TGCAGTGCTAGCTTCCACTACGAGCAGTACTTC. Its protein is CSASFHYEQYF.

The CDR3 here is CASSLTGERGYTF. The DNA for the CDR3 is TGTGCCAGCAGCCTCACCGGGGAGCGAGGCTACACCTTC. The chain uses TRBV7-2 and TRBJ1-2; no clear D gene. V was clipped by 5 bases and J by 8 bases, with 15 bases between them. This CDR3 contains 13 residues. Germline lookup yields CDR1 SGHTA and CDR2 FQGNSA. Based on the CDR3 plus reference TRBV7-2 and TRBJ1-2, the full variable domain is GAGVSQSPSNKVTEKGKDVELRCDPISGHTALYWYRQSLGQGLEFLIYFQGNSAPDKSGLPSDRFSAERTGGSVSTLTIQRTQQEDSAVYLCASSLTGERGYTFGSGTRLTVV.

The chain carries TRBV7-2 and TRBJ1-4; D may be TRBD1 (5 bases). Germline CDR1 reads SGHTA; CDR2 reads FQGNSA. This CDR3 spans 14 amino acids. Trimming removed 7 bases from V and 4 bases from J, with 13 bases in between. CDR3 bases: TGTGCCAGCAATCAGGGTATAGTTAATGAAAAACTGTTTTTT. Translation: CASNQGIVNEKLFF. Complete variable domain (other parts from reference TRBV7-2 and TRBJ1-4): GAGVSQSPSNKVTEKGKDVELRCDPISGHTALYWYRQSLGQGLEFLIYFQGNSAPDKSGLPSDRFSAERTGGSVSTLTIQRTQQEDSAVYLCASNQGIVNEKLFFGSGTQLSVL.

This rearrangement joins TRBV6-2 or TRBV6-3 to TRBJ2-5, with TRBD2 matching over 8 bases. The V gene end was trimmed by 8 bases and the J gene end by 0 bases; junction bases not matched to a gene: 17. The V gene's germline CDR1 is MNHEY and CDR2 SVGEGT. The CDR3 consists of 18 residues. The CDR3, as DNA: TGTGCCAGCCGGTTCGCGAGATTCGAGCGGGAGTACCAAGAGACCCAGTACTTC. It yields the protein CASRFARFEREYQETQYF.

This clonotype has just a few counts. The chain couples TRBV5-1 to TRBJ1-1; D uncertain. The V and J ends lost 1 base and 0 bases respectively, with 13 bases between them. CDR1 SGHRS and CDR2 YFSETQ come from the germline V gene. CDR3 length: 16 residues. CDR3 region: CASSLFPANMNTEAFF. The DNA of the CDR3 is TGCGCCAGCAGCTTGTTCCCGGCAAACATGAACACTGAAGCTTTCTTT.

To note about this clonotype: One end of the junction fails to match germline, which may point to a read error. This chain uses TRBV27 with TRBJ2-4, with a weak D call TRBD2 (5 bases). The J call is doubtful: the DNA matches TRBJ2-7 better. Germline-derived CDR1 and CDR2 are MNHEY and SMNVEV (reference sequence). The CDR3 contains 13 residues. The CDR3 region is CAGSSTLAGEQYF. The CDR3 DNA reads TGTGCCGGCAGTTCCACCCTAGCAGGCGAGCAGTACTTC.

This clonotype was picked up a small number of times. A much larger clone is a single base away; this may be a read error. The chain joins TRBV7-2 to TRBJ2-5; either TRBD1 or TRBD2 may fit D (6 bases each). V was pared by 8 bases and J by 11 bases, with 21 bases between. Germline assignment: CDR1 SGHTA and CDR2 FQGNSA. The CDR3 extends over 13 amino acids. The CDR3 spells CASRTEGGGRQYF. CDR3 DNA sequence: TGTGCCAGCCGGACAGAAGGTGGGGGGAGGCAGTACTTC.

A few counts support this clonotype. The J gene is TRBJ1-2, the V gene TRBV28, with TRBD1 matching over 10 bases. Germline V gene sequence: CDR1 MDHEN, CDR2 SYDVKM. The J segment lost 8 bases and the V segment lost 6 bases, leaving 15 bases of the junction unmatched. The CDR3 runs 16 residues. The CDR3 reads CASRGALGQGEMGYTF. The CDR3 nucleotides are TGTGCCAGCAGGGGTGCCCTCGGACAGGGGGAAATGGGCTACACCTTC.

This clonotype showed up just a few times. The chain joins TRBV7-2 to TRBJ2-3; D possibly uses TRBD1 or TRBD2 (8 bases each). There are 15 residues in the CDR3. From germline, CDR1 is SGHTA and CDR2 FQGNSA. The ends were cut back, 5 bases at V and 4 bases at J, with 16 bases in the middle. CDR3 sequence: CASSRQGTRADTQYF. In DNA, the CDR3 is TGTGCCAGCAGCCGACAGGGGACTAGGGCAGATACGCAGTATTTT.